This T cell receptor (beta chain) was recorded in a study of T cells in Graves' hyperthyroidism and ophthalmopathy. Details on this clonotype: Mismatch with germline at one junction end may stem from a read error.

The CDR3 regions of TCR beta were amplified from RNA transcripts. When the TCR CDR3 underwent first-round RT-PCR, the HTBI primer set was used. From the multiplex PCR reads, TCRdb called clonotypes with MiXCR, one entry per CDR3 protein. The sample contains about 760,000 distinct CDR3 sequences, 30% to 40% of which appear only once. Germline V gives CDR1 SGHRS, CDR2 YFSETQ. The CDR3 runs to 12 residues. The chain recombines TRBV5-1 with TRBJ1-1; D is unresolved. Sequencing was carried out using blood. The TCR comes from a woman aged 40 to 49 with Graves' hyperthyroidism. In nucleotides, the CDR3 is TGCGCCAGCAGCCGGTCGAACTCTGAAGCTTTCTTT. Encoded protein: CASSRSNSEAFF.